The clone carrying this TCR beta chain occurred a few times. Antigen specificity is unknown. Germline CDR1 reads MNHEY; CDR2 reads SVGEGT. V lost 2 bases, J lost 4 bases, and 5 bases stayed unmatched. CDR3 size: 15 residues. This sample was included in a study of T cells after yellow fever vaccination. The overall study: Any fraction with a low cell number was prepared using SMART-Seq v4 Ultra Low Input.

For TCR, cDNA came from 5'RACE template switching, which added a universal primer site and UMIs. TCRdb reanalysed the 5' RACE reads using MiXCR and keeps one entry per CDR3 protein. The table includes approximately 350,000 distinct CDR3 sequences, approximately 10% detected once. Broader study findings: In post-booster samples, most primary-vaccination clones reappeared (approximately 97% CD4, nearly 90% CD8). Researchers noted that a small share of clonotypes showed up in both CD4 and CD8 compartments.

The specimen comprised PBMCs, sampled on the day of the first yellow fever vaccination. V gene TRBV6-2 or TRBV6-3 combines with J gene TRBJ2-5; TRBD1 aligns across 9 bases. The sequence came from a man between 18 and 29 years old who received the YFV17D yellow fever vaccine. CDR3 sequence: CASSYRTGGGETQYF. The CDR3 DNA sequence: TGTGCCAGCAGTTACCGAACAGGGGGCGGAGAGACCCAGTACTTC.